The 26 T cell receptor beta chains given below trace back to one sample, sequenced in a study of blood T cells in healthy people across ages (dated by TCRdb to between 2015 and 2016). Receptor amplification or capture employed 5' RACE. The data were produced on an Illumina HiSeq 2500. The second PCR ran for about 7 to 11 cycles and used a J-beta primer mix along with a sample-barcoded 5' primer. Using fastp at Q25 and MiXCR, TCRdb reprocessed the public reads and kept productive beta chains. Every entry covers one CDR3 protein and lists the most common genes and DNA from its rows. The sample table records roughly 1,300,000 distinct CDR3 sequences; approximately 59% of these occur just once. Clones ranked in the top ten supply about 6.7% of the sample. The sequencing input was blood. These receptors were collected from a man between 18 and 35 years old in good health.

This chain connects TRBV28 to TRBJ2-1, with a possible D match to TRBD1 (6 bases). This CDR3 comprises 16 residues. Trimming left V 0 bases short and J 5 bases short, with 14 bases between. CDR1 is MDHEN and CDR2 is SYDVKM in the germline V gene. In nucleotides, the CDR3 is TGTGCCAGCAGTTTATGGGGCAGGGGATCGGACAATGAGCAGTTCTTC. Translating gives CASSLWGRGSDNEQFF.

The J gene is TRBJ2-4, the V gene TRBV4-2; D is undetermined. The J call may not be correct, given that the DNA end is closer to TRBJ2-7. Germline-derived CDR1 and CDR2 are LGHNA and YNFKEQ. This CDR3 has 17 residues. CDR3 DNA: TGTGCCAGCAGCCAAGAGGGCGGCGGATCAAGGACCCACGAGCAGTACTTC. It codes for CASSQEGGGSRTHEQYF.

V usage is TRBV28 and J usage is TRBJ2-7, with unresolved D. This CDR3 is 12 amino acids long. Per germline, CDR1 MDHEN and CDR2 SYDVKM. Trimming pared 3 bases from V and 6 bases from J, leaving 9 bases between. As DNA, the CDR3 is TGTGCCAGCAGTTTGGTGGCTTCCGAGCAGTACTTC. It translates to CASSLVASEQYF.

This clonotype has only a few counts. One end of the junction varies from germline; a read error may be responsible. V and J are TRBV4-1 and TRBJ1-2; D possibly corresponds to TRBD1 (5 bases). Germline V gene sequence: CDR1 MGHRA, CDR2 YSYEKL. The CDR3 covers 16 residues. The CDR3 coding sequence is TGCGTCAGCAGCCAAGATATAACAGGATTTAACTATGGCTACACCTTC. Translation: CVSSQDITGFNYGYTF.

This clonotype was seen only once. The V call is TRBV7-7, the J call TRBJ2-7, with TRBD1 identical over 10 bases. The CDR3 is made up of 16 amino acids. Trimming removed 4 bases from V and 0 bases from J; junction bases left unmatched: 6. Germline loops: CDR1 SSHAT, CDR2 FNYEAQ (reference sequence). The DNA of the CDR3 is TGTGCCAGCAGCTCCGGGACAGGGGCGAACTCCTACGAGCAGTACTTC. This codes for CASSSGTGANSYEQYF. Supplemented by reference TRBV7-7 and TRBJ2-7, the full variable domain reads GAGVSQSPRYKVTKRGQDVTLRCDPISSHATLYWYQQALGQGPEFLTYFNYEAQPDKSGLPSDRFSAERPEGSISTLTIQRTEQRDSAMYRCASSSGTGANSYEQYFGPGTRLTVT.

This chain uses TRBV11-1 with TRBJ2-5; no clear D. The better agreement between TRBJ2-7 and the DNA end casts doubt on the J call. Germline assignment: CDR1 SGHAT and CDR2 FQDESV (reference sequence). The CDR3 has 15 residues. The CDR3 reads CASSLVAANSYEQYF. The CDR3 nucleotides are TGTGCCAGCAGCTTAGTCGCCGCCAATTCCTACGAGCAGTACTTC.

There are a few counts of this clonotype. This chain links TRBV28 with TRBJ2-4; TRBD1 is a possible D gene (6 bases). CDR3 length equals 13 residues. V was pared by 3 bases and J by 15 bases, with 18 bases between. Per germline, CDR1 MDHEN and CDR2 SYDVKM. CDR3 sequence: CASSFPLFGQWYF. Here the CDR3 DNA reads TGTGCCAGCAGTTTCCCCCTTTTTGGACAGTGGTACTTC.

This chain uses TRBV5-1 with TRBJ1-6; no definite D call. V was trimmed by 0 bases and J by 7 bases, leaving 17 bases between them. The CDR3 extends over 17 amino acids. Germline loops: CDR1 SGHRS, CDR2 YFSETQ. In DNA form, the CDR3 reads TGCGCCAGCAGCTTGGGAGTGGCAGGAGGAGGAAATTCACCCCTCCACTTT. This encodes CASSLGVAGGGNSPLHF.

The chain links TRBV29-1 to TRBJ2-3; D is perhaps TRBD1 or TRBD2 (5 bases each). Germline-derived CDR1 and CDR2 are SQVTM and ANQGSEA. The CDR3 length is 14 residues. V lost 5 bases, J lost 1 base, and 13 bases lay in between. CDR3 in amino acids: CSVSNRDGTDTQYF. As DNA, the CDR3 is TGCAGCGTTTCCAACCGGGACGGCACAGATACGCAGTATTTT.

The V call is TRBV4-1, the J call TRBJ2-3; maybe TRBD1 (5 bases). CDR1 and CDR2 (germline): MGHRA, YSYEKL. The V end lost 1 base, the J end lost 2 bases, and 10 bases lay between the germline ends. The CDR3 length is 15 residues. The CDR3 here is CASSQAWTPTDTQYF. CDR3 sequence (DNA): TGCGCCAGCAGCCAAGCCTGGACACCCACAGATACGCAGTATTTT.

This clonotype was counted only a few times. The genes are TRBV7-9 and TRBJ2-1; 8 positions match TRBD2. Germline V gene data show CDR1 as SEHNR and CDR2 as FQNEAQ (reference sequence). V lost 5 bases and J lost 5; bases outside the gene matches: 5. The CDR3 has 14 residues. CDR3 sequence: CASSRGGLDNEQFF. CDR3 in DNA: TGTGCCAGCAGCCGGGGGGGTCTTGACAATGAGCAGTTCTTC.

V and J are TRBV6-5 and TRBJ2-1; 9 nucleotides agree with TRBD2. Germline values: CDR1 MNHEY, CDR2 SVGAGI. The CDR3 loop spans 12 amino acids. The V gene end was trimmed by 8 bases and the J gene end by 10 bases; junction bases not matched to a gene: 6. The CDR3 sequence is CASETAGGEQFF. The CDR3 bases are TGTGCCAGCGAGACAGCGGGAGGCGAGCAGTTCTTC.

The chain employs TRBV12-3 or TRBV12-4 and TRBJ2-2; the match to TRBD2 covers 10 bases. V lost 6 bases and J lost 4; bases outside the gene matches: 5. This CDR3 has 15 amino acids. The chain's CDR3 is CASSWRLAGTGELFF. The DNA for the CDR3 is TGTGCCAGCAGCTGGCGACTAGCGGGCACCGGGGAGCTGTTTTTT.

In its sample, this clonotype was seen a few times. The chain joins TRBV13 to TRBJ1-2; TRBD1 might be the D (5 bases). Trimming left V 0 bases short and J 6 bases short, with 14 bases between. This CDR3 has 15 residues. Germline assignment: CDR1 PRHDT and CDR2 FYEKMQ (reference sequence). The CDR3 coding sequence is TGTGCCAGCAGCTTAGGCCGTTCAGGGTTGGATGGCTACACCTTC. Its protein is CASSLGRSGLDGYTF.

This sequence joins TRBV27 and TRBJ2-4, with 8 nucleotides matching TRBD1. With the DNA end fitting TRBJ2-7 better, the J assignment may be wrong. The CDR3 loop spans 14 amino acids. CDR1 MNHEY and CDR2 SMNVEV come from the germline V gene (reference sequence). The CDR3 loop is CASRPTTGVNEQYF. The CDR3 DNA reads as TGTGCCAGCAGACCTACGACAGGGGTGAACGAGCAGTACTTC.

This clonotype was observed a few times. The genes are TRBV7-9 and TRBJ1-2, with a tentative D call TRBD1 (5 bases). Trimming pared 4 bases from V and 2 bases from J, leaving 23 bases between. The CDR3 length is 18 residues. Germline-derived CDR1 and CDR2 are SEHNR and FQNEAQ (reference sequence). Here the CDR3 reads CASSSRATAGPLNYGYTF. The CDR3 region has the DNA TGTGCCAGCAGCTCAAGGGCTACCGCAGGGCCTCTAAACTATGGCTACACCTTC.

The chain has TRBV14 and TRBJ1-1; D is unresolved. Per the germline V gene, CDR1 is SGHDN and CDR2 is FVKESK. The CDR3 is made up of 14 amino acids. V lost 4 bases and J 1 base, leaving 10 bases between the germline ends. The CDR3 is CASSLSSGNTEAFF. CDR3 bases: TGTGCCAGCAGCCTCTCCTCCGGGAACACTGAAGCTTTCTTT.

The V and J genes are TRBV5-1 and TRBJ2-1, with D unclear. V gave up 0 bases and J gave up 6 bases, with 7 bases separating them. The CDR3 contains 13 residues. Germline V gives CDR1 SGHRS, CDR2 YFSETQ. This CDR3 is CASSLDLGNEQFF. DNA of the CDR3: TGCGCCAGCAGCTTGGATCTCGGCAATGAGCAGTTCTTC.

The CDR3 spells CASRTGTGGSDTQYF. The CDR3 DNA follows: TGTGCCAGTAGAACCGGGACAGGGGGCTCAGATACGCAGTATTTT. This rearrangement joins TRBV12-3 or TRBV12-4 to TRBJ2-3; 12 nucleotides match TRBD1. The CDR3 extends over 15 amino acids. Losses at the gene ends were 9 bases for V and 4 bases for J; bases not matched to a gene: 8.

This rearrangement joins TRBV11-2 to TRBJ2-3; TRBD1 matches 10 bases. This CDR3 has 16 amino acids. Per the germline V gene, CDR1 is SGHAT and CDR2 is FQNNGV. Unmatched junction bases numbered 8, after V lost 7 bases and J lost 1 base. For the CDR3, the DNA is TGTGCCAGCACCACAGACAGGGGGCAGGGCACAGATACGCAGTATTTT. It encodes CASTTDRGQGTDTQYF.

This clonotype was seen a handful of times. The CDR3, as DNA: TGTGCCAGCAGCCAAGATAGCACTATCGGCTACGAGCAGTACTTC. It yields the protein CASSQDSTIGYEQYF. This rearrangement joins TRBV3-1 to TRBJ2-7; D is unclear. Trimming took off 0 bases at V and 3 bases at J, with 12 bases between the two ends. This CDR3 spans 15 amino acids. Germline V gene lookup returns CDR1 LGHDT and CDR2 YNNKEL (reference sequence).

This clonotype was observed a few times. This chain links TRBV7-7 with TRBJ2-5; D gene ambiguous. Germline CDR1 reads SSHAT; CDR2 reads FNYEAQ (reference sequence). The CDR3 loop spans 11 amino acids. This CDR3 is CAIRLGETQYF. DNA of the CDR3: TGTGCTATCAGACTGGGAGAGACCCAGTACTTC. Together with reference TRBV7-7 and TRBJ2-5, the CDR3 gives the full variable domain: GAGVSQSPRYKVTKRGQDVTLRCDPISSHATLYWYQQALGQGPEFLTYFNYEAQPDKSGLPSDRFSAERPEGSISTLTIQRTEQRDSAMYRCAIRLGETQYFGPGTRLLVL.

The J gene is TRBJ1-2, the V gene TRBV7-9; tentatively, D is TRBD1 (5 bases). With 5 bases removed from V and 0 bases from J, the gap between germline ends came to 10 bases. Germline V CDR1 and CDR2: SEHNR, FQNEAQ (reference sequence). The CDR3 loop spans 14 amino acids. The DNA for the CDR3 is TGTGCCAGCAGCACCAGGGAGACTAACTATGGCTACACCTTC. Translated: CASSTRETNYGYTF.

This clonotype was detected a few times. The chain joins TRBV4-1 to TRBJ2-1; D is perhaps TRBD2 (5 bases). The CDR3 extends over 18 amino acids. With 2 bases removed from V and 4 bases from J, the gap between germline ends came to 21 bases. Germline lookup yields CDR1 MGHRA and CDR2 YSYEKL. CDR3 nucleotides: TGCGCCAGCAGCCAACTCCCCTCGAGTGGGAGAGGGTACAATGAGCAGTTCTTC. Its translation is CASSQLPSSGRGYNEQFF.

This clonotype was detected a few times. The gene calls are TRBV4-1 and TRBJ2-3; 12 nucleotides align to TRBD1. The CDR3 is 17 amino acids. After removal of 3 bases from V and 5 bases from J, the junction contained 9 bases not matched to a gene. CDR1 and CDR2 (germline): MGHRA, YSYEKL. The CDR3 DNA is TGCGCCAGCAGCCATAGACCGGGACAGGGGGCCTTAGATACGCAGTATTTT. This codes for CASSHRPGQGALDTQYF.

This chain uses TRBV6-6 with TRBJ2-3; unclear D gene. Germline V gives CDR1 MNHNY, CDR2 SVGAGI (reference sequence). The CDR3 sequence is 12 residues long. V was cut by 11 bases and J by 6 bases, with 15 bases left in between. The CDR3 spells CAVSPAWDTQYF. The CDR3 DNA is TGTGCCGTCAGCCCAGCTTGGGATACGCAGTATTTT.